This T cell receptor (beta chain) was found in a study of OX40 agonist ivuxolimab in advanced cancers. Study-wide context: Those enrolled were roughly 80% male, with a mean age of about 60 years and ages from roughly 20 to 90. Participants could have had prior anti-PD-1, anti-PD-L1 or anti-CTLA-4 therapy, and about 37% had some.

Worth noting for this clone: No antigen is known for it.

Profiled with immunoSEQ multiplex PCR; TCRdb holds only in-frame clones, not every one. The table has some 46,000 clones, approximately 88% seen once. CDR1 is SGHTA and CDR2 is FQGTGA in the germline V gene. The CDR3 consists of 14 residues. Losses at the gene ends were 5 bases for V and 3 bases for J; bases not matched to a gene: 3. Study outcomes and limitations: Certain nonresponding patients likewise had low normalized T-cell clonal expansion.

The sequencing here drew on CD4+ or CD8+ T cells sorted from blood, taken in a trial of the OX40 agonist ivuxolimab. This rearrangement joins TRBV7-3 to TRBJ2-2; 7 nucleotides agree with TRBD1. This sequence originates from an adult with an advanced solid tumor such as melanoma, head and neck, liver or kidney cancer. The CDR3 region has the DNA TGTGCCAGCAGCATCACAGGGGACACCGGGGAGCTGTTTTTT. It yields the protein CASSITGDTGELFF. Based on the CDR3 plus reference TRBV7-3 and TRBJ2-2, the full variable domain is GAGVSQTPSNKVTEKGKYVELRCDPISGHTALYWYRQSLGQGPEFLIYFQGTGAADDSGLPNDRFFAVRPEGSVSTLKIQRTERGDSAVYLCASSITGDTGELFFGEGSRLTVL.